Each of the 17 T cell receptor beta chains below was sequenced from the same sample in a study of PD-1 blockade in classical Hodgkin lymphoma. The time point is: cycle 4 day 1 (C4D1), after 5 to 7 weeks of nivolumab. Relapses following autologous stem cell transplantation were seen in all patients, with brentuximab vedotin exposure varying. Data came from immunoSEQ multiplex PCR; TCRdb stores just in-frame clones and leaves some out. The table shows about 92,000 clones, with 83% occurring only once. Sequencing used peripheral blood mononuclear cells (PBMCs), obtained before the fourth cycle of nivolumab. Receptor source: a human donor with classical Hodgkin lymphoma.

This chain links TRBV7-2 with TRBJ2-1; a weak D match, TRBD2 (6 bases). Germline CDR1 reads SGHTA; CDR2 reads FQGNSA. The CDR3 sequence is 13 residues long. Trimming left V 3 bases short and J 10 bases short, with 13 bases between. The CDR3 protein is CASSFNWDLEQFF. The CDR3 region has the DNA TGTGCCAGCAGCTTCAACTGGGACTTGGAGCAGTTCTTC. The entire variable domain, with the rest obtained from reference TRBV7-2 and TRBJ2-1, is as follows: GAGVSQSPSNKVTEKGKDVELRCDPISGHTALYWYRQSLGQGLEFLIYFQGNSAPDKSGLPSDRFSAERTGGSVSTLTIQRTQQEDSAVYLCASSFNWDLEQFFGPGTRLTVL.

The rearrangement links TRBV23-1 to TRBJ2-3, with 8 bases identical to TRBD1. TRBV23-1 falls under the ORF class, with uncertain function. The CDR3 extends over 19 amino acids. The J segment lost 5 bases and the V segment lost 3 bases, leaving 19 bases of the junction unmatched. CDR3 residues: CASSQFARPSGGARDTQYF. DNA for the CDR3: TGCGCCAGCAGTCAGTTCGCCCGACCCTCAGGGGGCGCGAGAGATACGCAGTATTTT.

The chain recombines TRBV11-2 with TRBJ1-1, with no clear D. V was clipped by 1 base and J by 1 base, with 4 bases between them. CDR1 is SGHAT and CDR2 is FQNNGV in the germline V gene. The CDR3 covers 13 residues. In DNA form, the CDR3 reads TGTGCCAGCAGCTTAGGAGCGAACACTGAAGCTTTCTTT. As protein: CASSLGANTEAFF.

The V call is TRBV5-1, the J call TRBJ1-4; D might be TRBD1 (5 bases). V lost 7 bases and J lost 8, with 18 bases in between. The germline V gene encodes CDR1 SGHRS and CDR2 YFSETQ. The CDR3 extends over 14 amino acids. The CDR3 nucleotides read TGCGCCAGCGGCCGAGGGGAGCCGGGAGAAAAACTGTTTTTT. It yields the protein CASGRGEPGEKLFF.

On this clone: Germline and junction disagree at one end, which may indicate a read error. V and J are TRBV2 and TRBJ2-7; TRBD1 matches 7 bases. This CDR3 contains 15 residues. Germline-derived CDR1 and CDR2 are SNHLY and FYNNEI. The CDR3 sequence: CASSLDREPSDEQYF. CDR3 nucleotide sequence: TGTGCCAGCAGCTTAGACAGGGAACCCTCCGACGAGCAGTACTTC. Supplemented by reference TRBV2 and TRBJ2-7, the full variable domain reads EPEVTQTPSHQVTQMGQEVILRCVPISNHLYFYWYRQILGQKVEFLVSFYNNEISEKSEIFDDQFSVERPDGSNFTLKIRSTKLEDSAMYFCASSLDREPSDEQYFGPGTRLTVT.

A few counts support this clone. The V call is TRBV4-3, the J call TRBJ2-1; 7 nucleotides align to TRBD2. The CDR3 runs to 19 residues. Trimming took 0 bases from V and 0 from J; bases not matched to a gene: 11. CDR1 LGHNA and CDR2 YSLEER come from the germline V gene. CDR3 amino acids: CASSQDGGSGISSYNEQFF. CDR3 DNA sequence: TGCGCCAGCAGCCAAGATGGGGGGAGCGGGATAAGCTCCTACAATGAGCAGTTCTTC.

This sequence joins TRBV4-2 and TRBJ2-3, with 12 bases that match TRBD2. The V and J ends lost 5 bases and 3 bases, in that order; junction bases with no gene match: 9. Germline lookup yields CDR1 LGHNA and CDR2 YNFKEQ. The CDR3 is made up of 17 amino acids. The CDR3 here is CASSDSGTSGPTDTQYF. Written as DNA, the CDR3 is TGTGCCAGCAGCGACTCCGGGACTAGCGGGCCTACAGATACGCAGTATTTT.

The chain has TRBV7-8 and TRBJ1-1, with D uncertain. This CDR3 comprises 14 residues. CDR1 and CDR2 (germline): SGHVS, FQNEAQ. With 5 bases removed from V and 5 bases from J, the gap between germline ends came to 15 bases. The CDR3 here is CASSLGVGRTEAFF. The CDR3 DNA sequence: TGTGCCAGCAGCCTAGGAGTCGGGCGTACTGAAGCTTTCTTT.

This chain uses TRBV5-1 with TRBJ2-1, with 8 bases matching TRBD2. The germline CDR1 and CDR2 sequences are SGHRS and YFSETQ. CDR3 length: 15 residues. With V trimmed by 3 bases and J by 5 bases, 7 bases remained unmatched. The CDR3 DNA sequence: TGCGCCAGCAGCTCCGGGACTAGTGACAACAATGAGCAGTTCTTC. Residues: CASSSGTSDNNEQFF.

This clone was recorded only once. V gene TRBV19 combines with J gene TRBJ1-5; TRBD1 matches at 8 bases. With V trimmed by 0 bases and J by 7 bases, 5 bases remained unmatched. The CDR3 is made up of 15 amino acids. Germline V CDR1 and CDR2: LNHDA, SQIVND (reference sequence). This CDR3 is CASSIEQGGWQPQHF. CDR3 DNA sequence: TGTGCCAGTAGTATAGAACAGGGGGGCTGGCAGCCCCAGCATTTT. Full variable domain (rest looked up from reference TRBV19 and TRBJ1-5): DGGITQSPKYLFRKEGQNVTLSCEQNLNHDAMYWYRQDPGQGLRLIYYSQIVNDFQKGDIAEGYSVSREKKESFPLTVTSAQKNPTAFYLCASSIEQGGWQPQHFGDGTRLSIL.

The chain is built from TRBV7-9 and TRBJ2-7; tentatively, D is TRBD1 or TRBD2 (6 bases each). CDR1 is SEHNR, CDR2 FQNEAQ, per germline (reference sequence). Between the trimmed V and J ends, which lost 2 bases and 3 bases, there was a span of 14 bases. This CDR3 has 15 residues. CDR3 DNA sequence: TGTGCCAGCAGCTTAATGAGGGGGGCGAACTACGAGCAGTACTTC. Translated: CASSLMRGANYEQYF.

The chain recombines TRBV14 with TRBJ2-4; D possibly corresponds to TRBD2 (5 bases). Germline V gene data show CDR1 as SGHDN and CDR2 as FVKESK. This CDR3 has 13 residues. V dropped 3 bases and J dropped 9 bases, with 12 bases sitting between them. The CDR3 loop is CASSQGAVTIQYF. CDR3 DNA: TGTGCCAGCAGCCAGGGAGCAGTTACCATTCAGTACTTC. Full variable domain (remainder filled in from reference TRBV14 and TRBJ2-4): EAGVTQFPSHSVIEKGQTVTLRCDPISGHDNLYWYRRVMGKEIKFLLHFVKESKQDESGMPNNRFLAERTGGTYSTLKVQPAELEDSGVYFCASSQGAVTIQYFGAGTRLSVL.

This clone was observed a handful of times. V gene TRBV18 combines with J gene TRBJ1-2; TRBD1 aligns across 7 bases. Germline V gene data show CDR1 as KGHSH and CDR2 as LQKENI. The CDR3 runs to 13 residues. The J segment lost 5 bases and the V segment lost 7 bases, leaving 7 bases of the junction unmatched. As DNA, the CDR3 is TGTGCCAGCTACCGACAGGGCGAATATGGCTACACCTTC. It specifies CASYRQGEYGYTF.

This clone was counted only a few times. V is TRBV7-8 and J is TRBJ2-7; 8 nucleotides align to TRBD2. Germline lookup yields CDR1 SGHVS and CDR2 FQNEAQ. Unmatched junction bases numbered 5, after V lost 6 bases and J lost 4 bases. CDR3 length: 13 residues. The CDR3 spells CASSPRLAYEQYF. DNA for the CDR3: TGTGCCAGCAGTCCAAGACTAGCGTACGAGCAGTACTTC.

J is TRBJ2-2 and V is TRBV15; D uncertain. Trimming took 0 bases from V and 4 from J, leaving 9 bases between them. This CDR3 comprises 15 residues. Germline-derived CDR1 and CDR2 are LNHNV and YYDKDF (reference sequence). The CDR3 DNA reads TGTGCCACCAGCAGAGATCTGGGCATCACCGGGGAGCTGTTTTTT. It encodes CATSRDLGITGELFF. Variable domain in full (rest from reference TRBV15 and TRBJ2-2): DAMVIQNPRYQVTQFGKPVTLSCSQTLNHNVMYWYQQKSSQAPKLLFHYYDKDFNNEADTPDNFQSRRPNTSFCFLDIRSPGLGDTAMYLCATSRDLGITGELFFGEGSRLTVL.

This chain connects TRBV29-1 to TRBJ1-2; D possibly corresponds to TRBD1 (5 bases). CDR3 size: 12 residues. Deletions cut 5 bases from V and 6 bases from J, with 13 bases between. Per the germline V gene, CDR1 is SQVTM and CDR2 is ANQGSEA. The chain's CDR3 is CSVPTVWNGYTF. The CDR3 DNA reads TGCAGCGTTCCGACAGTATGGAATGGCTACACCTTC. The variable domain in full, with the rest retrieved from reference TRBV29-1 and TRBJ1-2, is SAVISQKPSRDICQRGTSLTIQCQVDSQVTMMFWYRQQPGQSLTLIATANQGSEATYESGFVIDKFPISRPNLTFSTLTVSNMSPEDSSIYLCSVPTVWNGYTFGSGTRLTVV.

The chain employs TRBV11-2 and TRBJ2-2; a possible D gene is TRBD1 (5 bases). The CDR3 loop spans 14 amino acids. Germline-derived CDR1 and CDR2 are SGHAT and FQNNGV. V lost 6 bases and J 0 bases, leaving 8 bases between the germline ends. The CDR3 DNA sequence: TGTGCCAGCAGTCAGGGTTCGAACACCGGGGAGCTGTTTTTT. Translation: CASSQGSNTGELFF.